One and the same sample provided the 13 T cell receptor beta chains below, sequenced in a study of response to subunit inactivated influenza vaccine. Each CDR3 protein is one row after TCRdb ran MiXCR on the RT-PCR reads. This sample has 400,000 to 650,000 distinct CDR3 sequences, with 6% to 9% found just once. Sequencing used PBMCs from blood, obtained around 2 years after vaccination. Source of these receptors: a man between 50 and 69 years old who received an inactivated influenza vaccine.

There are many counts of this clonotype. The chain combines TRBV7-2 with TRBJ2-7; the D gene is possibly TRBD1 (6 bases). CDR3 length equals 13 residues. Per the germline V gene, CDR1 is SGHTA and CDR2 is FQGNSA. The ends were cut back, 4 bases at V and 3 bases at J, with 10 bases in the middle. The CDR3 spells CASSSQGGYEQYF. CDR3 nucleotides: TGTGCCAGCAGCTCCCAAGGGGGCTACGAGCAGTACTTC.

The sample holds many counts of this clonotype. The chain uses TRBV12-3 or TRBV12-4 and TRBJ2-1; D is ambiguous. V was cut by 4 bases and J by 6 bases, with 13 bases left in between. The length of the CDR3 is 14 residues. The CDR3 coding sequence is TGTGCCAGCAGTTCCGGTCATCTGGGCAATGAGCAGTTCTTC. This sequence encodes CASSSGHLGNEQFF.

The chain uses TRBV20-1 and TRBJ2-7; tentatively, D is TRBD2 (6 bases). The V end was cut by 0 bases, the J end by 2 bases, with 11 bases between. This CDR3 region has 14 residues. Looked up from germline, CDR1 is DFQATT and CDR2 is SNEGSKA (reference sequence). In DNA form, the CDR3 reads TGCAGTGCTAGAGAGGGGGGTGGGCCCTACGAGCAGTACTTC. It yields the protein CSAREGGGPYEQYF.

The genes are TRBV4-2 and TRBJ2-3, with D maybe TRBD1 (5 bases). The CDR3 covers 15 residues. From germline, CDR1 is LGHNA and CDR2 YNFKEQ. The germline V and J ends were trimmed by 0 bases and 4 bases, with 11 bases remaining between them. CDR3 nucleotides: TGTGCCAGCAGCCAAGATACAGGCCCCCCAGATACGCAGTATTTT. Protein sequence: CASSQDTGPPDTQYF.

J is TRBJ2-1 and V is TRBV29-1, with 7 nucleotides matching TRBD1. The CDR3 has 13 amino acids. CDR1 and CDR2 from the germline V gene are SQVTM and ANQGSEA. J lost 4 bases, V lost 7 bases, and 7 bases had no gene match. The CDR3 nucleotides are TGCAGCGCTGGGACAGTAAATTACAATGAGCAGTTCTTC. Translation gives CSAGTVNYNEQFF.

This clonotype was counted between two and nine times. This chain uses TRBV4-2 with TRBJ1-4, with TRBD1 as a possible D gene (5 bases). This CDR3 is 14 amino acids long. V gave up 1 base and J gave up 6 bases, with 9 bases separating them. Germline CDR1 reads LGHNA; CDR2 reads YNFKEQ. CDR3 coding DNA: TGTGCCAGCAGCCAAGCACTAGGGGATGAAAAACTGTTTTTT. As protein: CASSQALGDEKLFF.

The rearrangement links TRBV7-9 to TRBJ2-7, with 7 bases fitting TRBD1. There are 15 residues in the CDR3. V shed 0 bases and J 5 bases; nucleotides not matched to a gene: 7. Germline V gene data show CDR1 as SEHNR and CDR2 as FQNEAQ (reference sequence). CDR3 nucleotides: TGTGCCAGCAGCTTAGCGCTCGGCAGGGGGAACGAGCAGTACTTC. Translating gives CASSLALGRGNEQYF.

The chain couples TRBV7-2 to TRBJ1-5, with D possibly matching TRBD1 (5 bases). This CDR3 spans 14 amino acids. Germline lookup yields CDR1 SGHTA and CDR2 FQGNSA. V was clipped by 5 bases and J by 3 bases, with 11 bases between them. Here the CDR3 reads CASSRDGVNQPQHF. DNA of the CDR3: TGTGCCAGCAGCCGGGACGGAGTCAATCAGCCCCAGCATTTT.

This sequence joins TRBV7-2 and TRBJ2-3, with no clear D. In germline, CDR1 is SGHTA, CDR2 FQGNSA. CDR3 size: 12 residues. V gave up 6 bases and J gave up 2 bases, with 6 bases separating them. This CDR3 is CASSEITDTQYF. For the CDR3, the DNA is TGTGCCAGCAGTGAGATCACAGATACGCAGTATTTT.

This clonotype was observed many times. This rearrangement joins TRBV29-1 to TRBJ1-4, with D maybe TRBD1 (6 bases). CDR1 and CDR2 (germline): SQVTM, ANQGSEA. V lost 5 bases and J lost 8, with 12 bases in between. The CDR3 length is 12 residues. The CDR3 loop is CSVTGLKEKLFF. The CDR3 coding sequence is TGCAGCGTTACAGGGCTTAAGGAAAAACTGTTTTTT.

This clonotype was detected a few times. The J gene is TRBJ2-1, the V gene TRBV7-9; D is undetermined. The CDR3 sequence is 11 residues long. Germline lookup yields CDR1 SEHNR and CDR2 FQNEAQ (reference sequence). The V gene lost 5 bases and the J gene lost 7 bases, with 6 bases spanning the gap. The CDR3 loop reads CASSHGNEQFF. The CDR3 coding sequence is TGTGCCAGCAGCCATGGTAATGAGCAGTTCTTC.

This clonotype has a handful of counts. V and J are TRBV5-1 and TRBJ2-3, with TRBD2 matching 7 bases. V lost 7 bases to trimming and J lost 4 bases; unmatched junction nucleotides: 12. Germline CDR1 reads SGHRS; CDR2 reads YFSETQ. The CDR3 length is 15 residues. The CDR3 DNA reads TGCGCCAGCGCCCGTGGGCTAGCGGATCCAGATACGCAGTATTTT. Its protein is CASARGLADPDTQYF. The full variable domain, rest sourced from reference TRBV5-1 and TRBJ2-3, is KAGVTQTPRYLIKTRGQQVTLSCSPISGHRSVSWYQQTPGQGLQFLFEYFSETQRNKGNFPGRFSGRQFSNSRSEMNVSTLELGDSALYLCASARGLADPDTQYFGPGTRLTVL.

The V and J genes are TRBV4-3 and TRBJ2-2, with a possible D match to TRBD2 (5 bases). Trimming pared 0 bases from V and 7 bases from J, leaving 9 bases between. Germline V lookup: CDR1 LGHNA, CDR2 YSLEER. The CDR3 length is 14 residues. The CDR3 sequence is CASSQDWAGGELFF. The CDR3 DNA reads as TGCGCCAGCAGCCAAGACTGGGCGGGCGGGGAGCTGTTTTTT.